Listed here is a single TCR beta chain. CDR1 MDHEN and CDR2 SYDVKM come from the germline V gene. V lost 8 bases to trimming and J lost 0 bases, with 10 bases between them. CDR3 size: 13 residues. The record originates from a study of blood T cell repertoires in COVID-19. Using immunoSEQ multiplex PCR, the repertoire was profiled, and TCRdb retains in-frame clones only, with some absent. The data hold 140,000 to 150,000 clones, with about 85% observed a single time. The sequence derives from a human donor with acute or convalescent COVID-19. The donor label of this sample is uncertain. The specimen was peripheral blood. This chain uses TRBV28 with TRBJ1-1; D is unclear. The CDR3 here is CASPSSLNTEAFF. As DNA, the CDR3 is TGTGCCAGCCCCTCCTCTCTGAACACTGAAGCTTTCTTT.